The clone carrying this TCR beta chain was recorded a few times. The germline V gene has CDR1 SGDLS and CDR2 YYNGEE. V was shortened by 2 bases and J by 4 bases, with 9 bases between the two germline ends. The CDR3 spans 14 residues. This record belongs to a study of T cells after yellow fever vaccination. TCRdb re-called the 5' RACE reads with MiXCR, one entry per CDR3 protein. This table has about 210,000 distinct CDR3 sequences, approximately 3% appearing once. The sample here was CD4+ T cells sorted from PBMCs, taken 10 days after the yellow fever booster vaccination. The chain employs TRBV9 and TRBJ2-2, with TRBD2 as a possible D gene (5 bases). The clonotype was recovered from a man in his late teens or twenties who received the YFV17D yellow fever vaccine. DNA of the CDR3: TGTGCCAGCAGCGTGAGGGCATTCACCGGGGAGCTGTTTTTT. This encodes CASSVRAFTGELFF.